The entry that follows covers one T cell receptor beta chain sequence. The data belong to a study of tissue T cells after allogeneic stem cell transplantation. Sequencing was performed with immunoSEQ multiplex PCR; in TCRdb, only in-frame clones are kept and a portion is missing. The sample holds 4,000 or so clones, 50% to 60% seen once. This CDR3 is built from 12 residues. Germline V CDR1 and CDR2: LNHDA, SQIVND (reference sequence). Trimming removed 4 bases from V and 0 bases from J, with 4 bases in between. This clonotype originated in a male donor at least 60 years old with lung cancer. This chain connects TRBV19 to TRBJ2-7; no clear D gene. The specimen comprised tissue from the ileum, sampled at autopsy. CDR3 loop: CASSTSSYEQYF. CDR3 DNA sequence: TGTGCCAGTAGTACGAGCTCCTACGAGCAGTACTTC.